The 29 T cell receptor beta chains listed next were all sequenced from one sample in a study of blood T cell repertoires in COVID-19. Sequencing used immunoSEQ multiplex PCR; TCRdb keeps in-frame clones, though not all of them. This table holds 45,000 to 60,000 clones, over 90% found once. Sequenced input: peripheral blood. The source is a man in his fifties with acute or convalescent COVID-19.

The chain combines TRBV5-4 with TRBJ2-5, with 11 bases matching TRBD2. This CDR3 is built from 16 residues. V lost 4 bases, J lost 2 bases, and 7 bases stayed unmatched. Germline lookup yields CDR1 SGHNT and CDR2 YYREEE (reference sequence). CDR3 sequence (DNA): TGTGCCAGCAGCCGACGACTAGCGGGAAGGCAAGAGACCCAGTACTTC. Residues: CASSRRLAGRQETQYF.

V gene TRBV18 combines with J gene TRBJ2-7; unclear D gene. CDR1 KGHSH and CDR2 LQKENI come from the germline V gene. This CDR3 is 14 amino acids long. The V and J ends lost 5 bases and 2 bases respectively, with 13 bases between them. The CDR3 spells CASSATGLTYEQYF. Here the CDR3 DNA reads TGTGCCAGCTCAGCGACGGGTCTTACCTACGAGCAGTACTTC.

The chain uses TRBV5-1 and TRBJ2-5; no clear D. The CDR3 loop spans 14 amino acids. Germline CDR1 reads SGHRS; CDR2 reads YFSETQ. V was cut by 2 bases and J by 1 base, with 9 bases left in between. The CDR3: CASSLGIAQETQYF. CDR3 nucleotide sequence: TGCGCCAGCAGCTTAGGAATAGCCCAAGAGACCCAGTACTTC.

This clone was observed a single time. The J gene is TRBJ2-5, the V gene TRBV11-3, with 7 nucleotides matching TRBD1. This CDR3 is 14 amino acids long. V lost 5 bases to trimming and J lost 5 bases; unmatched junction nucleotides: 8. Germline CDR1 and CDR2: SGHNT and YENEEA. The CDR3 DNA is TGTGCCAGCAGCACGAGGGACAGTTTGGAGACCCAGTACTTC. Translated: CASSTRDSLETQYF.

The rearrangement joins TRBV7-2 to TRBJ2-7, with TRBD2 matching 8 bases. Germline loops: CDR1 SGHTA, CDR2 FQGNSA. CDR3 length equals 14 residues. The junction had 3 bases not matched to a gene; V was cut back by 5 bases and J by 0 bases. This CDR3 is CASSASGSSYEQYF. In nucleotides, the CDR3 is TGTGCCAGCAGCGCCAGCGGGAGCTCCTACGAGCAGTACTTC.

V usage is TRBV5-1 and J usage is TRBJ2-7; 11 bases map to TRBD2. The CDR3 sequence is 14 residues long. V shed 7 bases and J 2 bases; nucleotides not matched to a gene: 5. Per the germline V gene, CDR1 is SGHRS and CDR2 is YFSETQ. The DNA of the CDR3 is TGCGCCAGCCGACTGACTAGCGGGGCCTACGAGCAGTACTTC. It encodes CASRLTSGAYEQYF. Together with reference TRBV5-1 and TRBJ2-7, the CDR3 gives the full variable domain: KAGVTQTPRYLIKTRGQQVTLSCSPISGHRSVSWYQQTPGQGLQFLFEYFSETQRNKGNFPGRFSGRQFSNSRSEMNVSTLELGDSALYLCASRLTSGAYEQYFGPGTRLTVT.

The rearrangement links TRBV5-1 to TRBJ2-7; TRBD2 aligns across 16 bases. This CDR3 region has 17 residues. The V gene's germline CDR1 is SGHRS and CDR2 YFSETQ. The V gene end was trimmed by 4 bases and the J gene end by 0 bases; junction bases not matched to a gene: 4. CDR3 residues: CASSEGLAGGVSYEQYF. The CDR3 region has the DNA TGCGCCAGCAGCGAGGGACTAGCGGGAGGGGTCTCCTACGAGCAGTACTTC.

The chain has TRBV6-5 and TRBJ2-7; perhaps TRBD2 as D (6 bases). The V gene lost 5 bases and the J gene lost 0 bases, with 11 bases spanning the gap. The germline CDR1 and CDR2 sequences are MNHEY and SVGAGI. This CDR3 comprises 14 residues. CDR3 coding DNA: TGTGCCAGCAGTAGCGGGTGGAGCTCCTACGAGCAGTACTTC. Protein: CASSSGWSSYEQYF.

The CDR3 DNA reads as TGTGCCAGCGTCGACAGGGTTCAGGGTGAGCAGTACTTC. Translated, it gives CASVDRVQGEQYF. The chain has TRBV11-2 and TRBJ2-7; the match to TRBD1 covers 7 bases. V trimming: 8 bases; J trimming: 7 bases; junction bases outside the gene matches: 11. This CDR3 has 13 amino acids. Germline CDR1 SGHAT, CDR2 FQNNGV.

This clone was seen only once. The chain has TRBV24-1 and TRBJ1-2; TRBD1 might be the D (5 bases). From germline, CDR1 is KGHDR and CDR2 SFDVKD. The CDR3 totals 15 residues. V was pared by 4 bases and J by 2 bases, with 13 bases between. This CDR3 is CATSEGEVGNYGYTF. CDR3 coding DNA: TGTGCCACCAGTGAGGGGGAGGTGGGAAACTATGGCTACACCTTC.

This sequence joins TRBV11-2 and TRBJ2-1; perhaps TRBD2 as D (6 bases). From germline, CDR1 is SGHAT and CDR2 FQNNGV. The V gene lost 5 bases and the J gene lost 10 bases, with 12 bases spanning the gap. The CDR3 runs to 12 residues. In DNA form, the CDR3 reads TGTGCCAGCAGCACAACTAGCATCGAGCAGTTCTTC. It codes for CASSTTSIEQFF. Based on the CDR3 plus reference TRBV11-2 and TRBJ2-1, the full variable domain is EAGVAQSPRYKIIEKRQSVAFWCNPISGHATLYWYQQILGQGPKLLIQFQNNGVVDDSQLPKDRFSAERLKGVDSTLKIQPAKLEDSAVYLCASSTTSIEQFFGPGTRLTVL.

In nucleotides, the CDR3 is TGTGCCAGCACCCGCTCCGGGGACAGGGGGTATAATTCACCCCTCCACTTT. This gives the protein CASTRSGDRGYNSPLHF. V usage is TRBV27 and J usage is TRBJ1-6, with 11 bases aligning to TRBD1. Looked up from germline, CDR1 is MNHEY and CDR2 is SMNVEV (reference sequence). The V gene end was trimmed by 7 bases and the J gene end by 4 bases; junction bases not matched to a gene: 9. This CDR3 is 17 amino acids long.

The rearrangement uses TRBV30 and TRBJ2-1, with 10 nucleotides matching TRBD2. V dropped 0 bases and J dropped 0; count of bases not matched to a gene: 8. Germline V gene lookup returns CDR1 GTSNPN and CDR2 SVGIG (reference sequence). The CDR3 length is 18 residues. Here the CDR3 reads CAWSVSRTSGSSYNEQFF. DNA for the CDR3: TGTGCCTGGAGTGTGAGCCGGACTAGCGGTAGCTCCTACAATGAGCAGTTCTTC.

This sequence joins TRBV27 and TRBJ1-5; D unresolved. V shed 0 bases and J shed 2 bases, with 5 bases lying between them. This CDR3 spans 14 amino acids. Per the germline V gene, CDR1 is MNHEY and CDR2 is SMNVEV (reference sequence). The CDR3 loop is CASSLSLGNQPQHF. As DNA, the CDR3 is TGTGCCAGCAGTTTATCCCTCGGCAATCAGCCCCAGCATTTT.

The chain's CDR3 is CASNSRTGREKLFF. In DNA, the CDR3 is TGTGCCAGCAACTCCAGGACAGGGCGTGAAAAACTGTTTTTT. The rearrangement uses TRBV7-9 and TRBJ1-4, with TRBD1 matching over 8 bases. The CDR3 totals 14 residues. CDR1 and CDR2 from the germline V gene are SEHNR and FQNEAQ (reference sequence). The junction had 8 bases not matched to a gene; V was cut back by 7 bases and J by 7 bases.

CDR3 residues: CSVDPQRTEAFF. CDR3 nucleotides: TGCAGCGTTGACCCCCAGCGCACTGAAGCTTTCTTT. V gene TRBV29-1 combines with J gene TRBJ1-1, with no clear D. Germline V CDR1 and CDR2: SQVTM, ANQGSEA. The CDR3 sequence is 12 residues long. V gave up 3 bases and J gave up 4 bases, with 9 bases separating them.

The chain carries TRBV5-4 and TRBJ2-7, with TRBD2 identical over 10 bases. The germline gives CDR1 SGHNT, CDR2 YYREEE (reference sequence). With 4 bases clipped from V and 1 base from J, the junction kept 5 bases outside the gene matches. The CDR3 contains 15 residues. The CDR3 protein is CASSKTSGSSYEQYF. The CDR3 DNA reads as TGTGCCAGCAGCAAGACTAGCGGGTCATCCTACGAGCAGTACTTC.

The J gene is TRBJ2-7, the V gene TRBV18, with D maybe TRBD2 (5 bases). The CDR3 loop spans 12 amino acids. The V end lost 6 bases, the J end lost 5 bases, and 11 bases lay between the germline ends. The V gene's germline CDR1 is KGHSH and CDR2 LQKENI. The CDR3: CASSVDGNEQYF. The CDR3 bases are TGTGCCAGCTCTGTGGACGGGAACGAGCAGTACTTC.

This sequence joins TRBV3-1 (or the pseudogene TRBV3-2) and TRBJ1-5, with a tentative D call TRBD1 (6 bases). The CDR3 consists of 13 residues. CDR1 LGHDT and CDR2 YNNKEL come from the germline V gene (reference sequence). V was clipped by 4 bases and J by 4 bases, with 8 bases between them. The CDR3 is CASSPDRNQPQHF. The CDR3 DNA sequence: TGTGCCAGCAGCCCGGACAGAAATCAGCCCCAGCATTTT.

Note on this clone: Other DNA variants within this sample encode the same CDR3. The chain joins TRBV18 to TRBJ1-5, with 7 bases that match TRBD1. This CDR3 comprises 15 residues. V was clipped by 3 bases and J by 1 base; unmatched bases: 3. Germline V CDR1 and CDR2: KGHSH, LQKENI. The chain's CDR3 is CASSPGTESNQPQHF. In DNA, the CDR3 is TGTGCCAGCTCACCCGGGACAGAGAGCAATCAGCCCCAGCATTTT. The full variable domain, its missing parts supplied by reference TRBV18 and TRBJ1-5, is NAGVMQNPRHLVRRRGQEARLRCSPMKGHSHVYWYRQLPEEGLKFMVYLQKENIIDESGMPKERFSAEFPKEGPSILRIQQVVRGDSAAYFCASSPGTESNQPQHFGDGTRLSIL.

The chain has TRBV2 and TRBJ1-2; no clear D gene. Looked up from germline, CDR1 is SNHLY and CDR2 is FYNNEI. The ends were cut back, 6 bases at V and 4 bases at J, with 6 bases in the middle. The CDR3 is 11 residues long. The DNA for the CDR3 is TGTGCCAGCAGGGCGGGCTATGGCTACACCTTC. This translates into CASRAGYGYTF.

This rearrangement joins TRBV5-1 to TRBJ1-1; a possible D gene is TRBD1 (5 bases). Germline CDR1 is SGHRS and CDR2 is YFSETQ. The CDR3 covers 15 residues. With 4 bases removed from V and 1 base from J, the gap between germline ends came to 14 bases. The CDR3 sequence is CASSPGGGWNTEAFF. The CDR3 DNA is TGCGCCAGCAGCCCGGGCGGGGGATGGAACACTGAAGCTTTCTTT.

The DNA of the CDR3 is TGCGCCAGCAAACAGGGTTTTAGCACTGAAGCTTTCTTT. Encoded protein: CASKQGFSTEAFF. This chain connects TRBV5-1 to TRBJ1-1; TRBD1 is a possible D gene (6 bases). The germline V gene encodes CDR1 SGHRS and CDR2 YFSETQ. This CDR3 region has 13 residues. V was pared by 6 bases and J by 4 bases, with 13 bases between.

CDR3 nucleotide sequence: TGTGCCAGCAGCTTAGTCGGCGGCGGGCAGTTCTTC. It is translated as CASSLVGGGQFF. The gene calls are TRBV7-2 and TRBJ2-1; D is ambiguous. The germline gives CDR1 SGHTA, CDR2 FQGNSA. The CDR3 has 12 residues. V lost 1 base and J 12 bases, leaving 10 bases between the germline ends.

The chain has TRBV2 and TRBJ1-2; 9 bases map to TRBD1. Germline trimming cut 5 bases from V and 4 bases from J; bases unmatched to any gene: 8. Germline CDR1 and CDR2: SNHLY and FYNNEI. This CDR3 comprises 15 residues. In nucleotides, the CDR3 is TGTGCCAGCAGTCCTACAGGGGGCGCCGGCTATGGCTACACCTTC. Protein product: CASSPTGGAGYGYTF.

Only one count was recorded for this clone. As DNA, the CDR3 is TGTGCCAGCAGCTTAGCGGGCGGTAGCGGGAGAGTAGATACGCAGTATTTT. Protein product: CASSLAGGSGRVDTQYF. The chain employs TRBV7-9 and TRBJ2-3; TRBD2 agrees at 9 bases. CDR1 and CDR2 from the germline V gene are SEHNR and FQNEAQ (reference sequence). V gave up 0 bases and J gave up 5 bases; unmatched junction bases: 9. The CDR3 runs to 17 residues. Full variable domain (missing parts from reference TRBV7-9 and TRBJ2-3): DTGVSQNPRHKITKRGQNVTFRCDPISEHNRLYWYRQTLGQGPEFLTYFQNEAQLEKSRLLSDRFSAERPKGSFSTLEIQRTEQGDSAMYLCASSLAGGSGRVDTQYFGPGTRLTVL.

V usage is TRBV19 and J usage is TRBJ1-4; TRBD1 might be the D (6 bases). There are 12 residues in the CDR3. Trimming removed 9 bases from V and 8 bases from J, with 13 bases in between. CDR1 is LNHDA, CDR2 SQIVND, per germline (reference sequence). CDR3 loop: CARKGEGEKLFF. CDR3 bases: TGTGCCAGAAAGGGGGAGGGGGAAAAACTGTTTTTT.

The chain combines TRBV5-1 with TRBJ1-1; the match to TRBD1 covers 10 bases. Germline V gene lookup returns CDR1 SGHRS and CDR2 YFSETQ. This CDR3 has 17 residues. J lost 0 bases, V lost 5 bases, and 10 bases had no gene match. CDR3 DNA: TGCGCCAGCAGTCGGGGACAGGGGCTAACCGTGAACACTGAAGCTTTCTTT. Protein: CASSRGQGLTVNTEAFF.

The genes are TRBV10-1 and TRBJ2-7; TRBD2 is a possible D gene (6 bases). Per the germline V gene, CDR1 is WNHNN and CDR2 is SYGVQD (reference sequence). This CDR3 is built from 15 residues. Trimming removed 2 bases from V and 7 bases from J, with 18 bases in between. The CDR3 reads CASSERRAGPQEQYF. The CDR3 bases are TGCGCCAGCAGTGAGAGGCGAGCGGGTCCCCAGGAGCAGTACTTC.